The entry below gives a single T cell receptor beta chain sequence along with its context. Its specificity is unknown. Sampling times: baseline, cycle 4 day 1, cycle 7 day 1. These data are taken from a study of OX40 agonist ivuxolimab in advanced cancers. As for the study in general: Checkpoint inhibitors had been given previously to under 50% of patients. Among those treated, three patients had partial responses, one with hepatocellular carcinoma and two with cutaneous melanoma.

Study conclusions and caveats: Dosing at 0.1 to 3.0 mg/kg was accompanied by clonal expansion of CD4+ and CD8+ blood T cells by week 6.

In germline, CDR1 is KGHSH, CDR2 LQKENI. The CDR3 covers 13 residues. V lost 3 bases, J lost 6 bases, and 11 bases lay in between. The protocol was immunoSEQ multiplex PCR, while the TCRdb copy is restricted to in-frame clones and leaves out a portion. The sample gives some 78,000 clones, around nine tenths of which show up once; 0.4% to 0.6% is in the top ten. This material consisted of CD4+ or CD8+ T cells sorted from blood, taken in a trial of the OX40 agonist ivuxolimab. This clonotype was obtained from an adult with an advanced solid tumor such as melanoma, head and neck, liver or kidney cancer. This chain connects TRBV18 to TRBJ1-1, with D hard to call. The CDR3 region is CASSPTKSAEAFF. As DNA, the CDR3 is TGTGCCAGCTCACCCACCAAGTCCGCTGAAGCTTTCTTT.